The T cell receptor beta chain under discussion was sequenced for a study of control samples from healthy donors and cancer patients. This table comes from immunoSEQ multiplex PCR, and its TCRdb copy is limited to in-frame clones, with some not included. The profile shows over 85,000 clones, around nine tenths of them singletons. The germline CDR1 and CDR2 sequences are SEHNR and FQNEAQ (reference sequence). V dropped 2 bases and J dropped 7 bases, with 15 bases sitting between them. The CDR3 runs to 15 residues. Sequencing was done on a sample of PBMCs. The rearrangement uses TRBV7-9 and TRBJ2-1; D could derive from TRBD1 or TRBD2 (6 bases each). The sequence was obtained from a woman aged 60-75 years with lung cancer. The CDR3 nucleotides are TGTGCCAGCAGCTTAACCGGGGGCCCCTGGAATGAGCAGTTCTTC. It encodes CASSLTGGPWNEQFF.